Listed below are T cell receptor beta chains from one sample, sequenced in a study of blood T cell repertoires in COVID-19. TCRdb's table, derived via immunoSEQ multiplex PCR, lists solely in-frame clones and lacks some. The data show 160,000 or so clones, with around 82% seen just once and about a sixth held by the top ten. Sequenced input: PBMCs or T cells enriched from blood (not recorded which). All receptors come from a man between 60 and 75 years old who had recovered from COVID-19. CDR3s include the opening cysteine and the closing phenylalanine or tryptophan. A D gene is named only where the DNA matches it firmly. The size field is filled for only some rows; it gives once, few, many or a size class.

abundance,d_gene,j_gene,v_gene,CDR3nt,CDR3aa
few,-,TRBJ2-5,TRBV28,TGTGCCAGCAGCCTTGTAATCCAAGAGACCCAGTACTTC,CASSLVIQETQYF
-,TRBD1,TRBJ2-7,TRBV28,TGTGCCAGCAGCCCCTACCGGGACAGGACCCGCTCCTACGAGCAGTACTTC,CASSPYRDRTRSYEQYF
-,TRBD2,TRBJ2-3,TRBV7-3,TGTGCCAGCAGCTTAGGCGTAGGGGACTATAGCGGGGGAATTCCCACAGATACGCAGTATTTT,CASSLGVGDYSGGIPTDTQYF
-,TRBD2,TRBJ2-1,TRBV7-9,TGTGCCAGCAGCCCCGGGACTAGCGGAACCAATGAGCAGTTCTTC,CASSPGTSGTNEQFF
-,-,TRBJ1-4,TRBV28,TGTGCCAGCAGTTTAACCCCCCCCTCTGAGGAAAAACTGTTTTTT,CASSLTPPSEEKLFF
once,-,TRBJ1-1,TRBV7-9,TGTGCCAGCAGCCTTTTGGGAGGAGGGACTACTGAAGCTTTCTTT,CASSLLGGGTTEAFF
-,TRBD1,TRBJ2-1,TRBV27,TGTGCCAGCAGTCACGGACAGGATTACTACAATGAGCAGTTCTTC,CASSHGQDYYNEQFF
-,-,TRBJ2-4,TRBV23-1,TGCGCCAGCAGTCACCGGAGGGAGATGAAAAACATTCAGTACTTC,CASSHRREMKNIQYF
-,TRBD2,TRBJ2-1,TRBV11-3,TGTGCCAGCAGCTTTCTCGCCGGGGGGGCGGTTGAGCAGTTCTTC,CASSFLAGGAVEQFF
-,-,TRBJ1-5,TRBV7-2,TGTGCCAGCAGCCTACGACAAGGAAATCAGCCCCAGCATTTT,CASSLRQGNQPQHF
-,TRBD2,TRBJ2-1,TRBV28,TGTGCCAGCAGTTTAATCACTAGCGGGATTTACAATGAGCAGTTCTTC,CASSLITSGIYNEQFF
-,-,TRBJ2-1,TRBV9,TGTGCCAGCAGCGTAGCTTCGCAGGGAACTTTCAATGAGCAGTTCTTC,CASSVASQGTFNEQFF
-,TRBD1,TRBJ1-3,TRBV5-1,TGCGCCAGCAGCTTGGCTCGACAGGGATCTGGAAACACCATATATTTT,CASSLARQGSGNTIYF
-,-,TRBJ1-6,TRBV19,TGTGCCAGTAGTATTGACATGTTTTCACCCCTCCACTTT,CASSIDMFSPLHF
-,TRBD2,TRBJ2-5,TRBV6-1,TGTGCCAGCAGTGAAGCAGCGGGGGGGCCAGAGACCCAGTACTTC,CASSEAAGGPETQYF
-,TRBD1,TRBJ1-6,TRBV10-3,TGTGCCATCACCTCCGGGACAGGGGCCTATTCACCCCTCCACTTT,CAITSGTGAYSPLHF
-,-,TRBJ2-2,TRBV7-3,TGTGCCAGCAGCCGTCTTCACACCGGGGAGCTGTTTTTT,CASSRLHTGELFF
-,TRBD1,TRBJ1-1,TRBV18,TGTGCCAGCTCCGTCGGACAGGGGGTAGGGGGACAGGAAGCTTTCTTT,CASSVGQGVGGQEAFF
-,TRBD1,TRBJ2-7,TRBV10-3,TGTGCCATCAGTGAGGACAGGGGGCTGTCGGGGGAGCAGTACTTC,CAISEDRGLSGEQYF
-,TRBD1,TRBJ1-3,TRBV5-1,TGCGCCAGCAGCCTGGAGACAGGGATGGTTGGAAACACCATATATTTT,CASSLETGMVGNTIYF
-,-,TRBJ2-2,TRBV7-2,TGTGCCAGCAGCTTAGAAATTGGGAGAACCGGGGAGCTGTTTTTT,CASSLEIGRTGELFF
-,-,TRBJ1-1,TRBV28,TGTGCCAGCAGTTTTAAAACTGAAGCTTTCTTT,CASSFKTEAFF
-,-,TRBJ2-3,TRBV6-5,TGTGCCAGCAGTTACTCAGGACAGAGAGATACGCAGTATTTT,CASSYSGQRDTQYF
once,TRBD1,TRBJ1-2,TRBV5-1,TGCGCCAGCAGCCCCGGGACAGGGGGCTATGGCTACACCTTC,CASSPGTGGYGYTF
few,-,TRBJ1-4,TRBV4-1,TGCGCCAGCAGCTGGAGGTCCTACGAAAAACTGTTTTTT,CASSWRSYEKLFF
-,TRBD2,TRBJ2-3,TRBV2,TGTGCCAGCAGTCCTACCGGGACTAGCGGGGATACGCAGTATTTT,CASSPTGTSGDTQYF
-,TRBD1,TRBJ1-1,TRBV23-1,TGCGCCAGCAGTCAACAAGGACAGGGGTTGAACACTGAAGCTTTCTTT,CASSQQGQGLNTEAFF
few,-,TRBJ2-2,TRBV5-4,TGTGCCAGCAGCTTCGGACTACACAAGAACACCGGGGAGCTGTTTTTT,CASSFGLHKNTGELFF
-,-,TRBJ1-4,TRBV28,TGTGCCAGCAGCCCGGGACACCGGAATGAAAAACTGTTTTTT,CASSPGHRNEKLFF
-,-,TRBJ1-5,TRBV7-2,TGTGCCAGCAGTCCGGAGGGGTTGGGTCAGCCCCAGCATTTT,CASSPEGLGQPQHF
-,-,TRBJ2-3,TRBV7-3,TGTGCCAGCAGCTTAAAAGGGTTGTGGACAGTGAACACAGATACGCAGTATTTT,CASSLKGLWTVNTDTQYF
-,TRBD2,TRBJ2-2,TRBV10-3,TGTGCCATCAGTGGACTAGCGGGTGACACACGGAACACCGGGGAGCTGTTTTTT,CAISGLAGDTRNTGELFF
once,-,TRBJ2-5,TRBV29-1,TGCAGCGTTGTGGGGGGTAACTTGGAGACCCAGTACTTC,CSVVGGNLETQYF
-,TRBD1,TRBJ2-2,TRBV19,TGTGCCAGTAGGGGACAGGGTGGCACCGGGGAGCTGTTTTTT,CASRGQGGTGELFF
-,-,TRBJ2-1,TRBV12-5,TGTGCTAGTGGCCCGCCCCGGGGCAATGAGCAGTTCTTC,CASGPPRGNEQFF
-,TRBD1,TRBJ1-2,TRBV28,TGTGCCAGCAACGAACAGGGGGCTCACACCTTC,CASNEQGAHTF
-,-,TRBJ2-7,TRBV19,TGTGCCAGTAGTTACAGAAATTCCTACGAGCAGTACTTC,CASSYRNSYEQYF
once,-,TRBJ2-1,TRBV4-1,TGCGCCAGCAGCCAATTGGAGGGGAATATTGCCGACCCGGATAGATACAATGAGCAGTTCTTC,CASSQLEGNIADPDRYNEQFF
-,TRBD1,TRBJ2-6,TRBV9,TGTGCCAGCAGCGTAGGGACAGGTGCTGGGGCCAACGTCCTGACTTTC,CASSVGTGAGANVLTF
-,-,TRBJ2-6,TRBV27,TGTGCCAGCAGCTTGAGCTCTGGGGCCAACGTCCTGACTTTC,CASSLSSGANVLTF
-,TRBD1,TRBJ1-5,TRBV5-4,TGTGCCAGCAGCTTCAAAACCTCCGGGACAGGGGGCAATCAGCCCCAGCATTTT,CASSFKTSGTGGNQPQHF
-,-,TRBJ1-1,TRBV5-1,TGCGCCAGCAGCTCGCAGACAGCGACGATGAACACTGAAGCTTTCTTT,CASSSQTATMNTEAFF
once,TRBD1,TRBJ2-2,TRBV27,TGTGCCAGCAGTTTATATTCGGCGGAGGCGCCGGGACAGGCCCCCGGGGAGCTGTTTTTT,CASSLYSAEAPGQAPGELFF
-,TRBD1,TRBJ1-6,TRBV2,TGTGCCAGCAGTGTAGGGGCAGGGGGGAATTCACCCCTCCACTTT,CASSVGAGGNSPLHF
-,TRBD1,TRBJ2-7,TRBV5-1,TGCGCCAGCAGCCCTACAGGGGGCGAGCAGTACTTC,CASSPTGGEQYF